Listed here are 10 T cell receptor beta chains from one sample, sequenced in a study of blood T cell repertoires in COVID-19. Profiling relied on immunoSEQ multiplex PCR, and the TCRdb table lists in-frame clones only, not all of them. In the table there are around 86,000 clones, about 83% of which are singletons. What was sequenced was peripheral blood. The receptor source for this set is an elderly woman with acute or convalescent COVID-19.

The V gene is TRBV5-6, the J gene TRBJ2-7; D is possibly TRBD2 (5 bases). Trimming removed 4 bases from V and 1 base from J, with 12 bases in between. CDR3 length: 14 residues. The V gene's germline CDR1 is SGHDT and CDR2 YYEEEE. The CDR3 region has the DNA TGTGCCAGCAGCGCCAGGACTGTGTCCTACGAGCAGTACTTC. Protein: CASSARTVSYEQYF.

A single count supports this clone. The chain recombines TRBV9 with TRBJ2-1; the match to TRBD2 covers 10 bases. The trim removed 0 bases at V and 4 bases at J, leaving 4 bases unmatched. Germline values: CDR1 SGDLS, CDR2 YYNGEE. CDR3 length: 16 amino acids. The CDR3 DNA sequence: TGTGCCAGCAGCGTAGCAGCGGGAGGGGGATACAATGAGCAGTTCTTC. It is translated as CASSVAAGGGYNEQFF.

This clone was detected a few times. The rearrangement joins TRBV3-1 (or the pseudogene TRBV3-2) to TRBJ1-2; 10 bases align to TRBD1. The CDR3 spans 17 residues. Germline CDR1 is LGHDT and CDR2 is YNNKEL (reference sequence). Unmatched junction bases numbered 10, after V lost 3 bases and J lost 3 bases. In nucleotides, the CDR3 is TGTGCCAGCAGCCATAGACCTGGGACAGGGGTCGACTATGGCTACACCTTC. Protein: CASSHRPGTGVDYGYTF.

The rearrangement uses TRBV6-1 and TRBJ1-1; TRBD1 matches at 8 bases. The germline V gene encodes CDR1 MNHNS and CDR2 SASEGT. J lost 2 bases, V lost 1 base, and 3 bases had no gene match. This CDR3 is built from 15 residues. The DNA of the CDR3 is TGTGCCAGCAGTGAAGTAGACAGGGGAAACACTGAAGCTTTCTTT. The encoded protein is CASSEVDRGNTEAFF.

There are a few counts of this clone. This chain uses TRBV5-1 with TRBJ2-7; 8 nucleotides line up with TRBD2. Trimming at V came to 1 base and at J to 2 bases, leaving 2 bases not matched to a gene. Germline V CDR1 and CDR2: SGHRS, YFSETQ. This CDR3 region has 14 residues. The CDR3 spells CASSLTSGPYEQYF. As DNA, the CDR3 is TGCGCCAGCAGCTTGACTAGCGGTCCCTACGAGCAGTACTTC.

The rearrangement joins TRBV11-2 to TRBJ2-2; no firm D call. CDR3 length: 13 amino acids. Per the germline V gene, CDR1 is SGHAT and CDR2 is FQNNGV. V lost 3 bases to trimming and J lost 6 bases, with 8 bases between them. CDR3 region: CASSLGSPGELFF. CDR3 sequence (DNA): TGTGCCAGCAGCTTGGGTAGCCCCGGGGAGCTGTTTTTT.

This clone was counted a few times. This chain connects TRBV19 to TRBJ2-5, with D possibly matching TRBD1 (6 bases). The length of the CDR3 is 11 residues. The germline CDR1 and CDR2 sequences are LNHDA and SQIVND (reference sequence). The ends were cut back, 10 bases at V and 3 bases at J, with 9 bases in the middle. The CDR3 region has the DNA TGTGCCACAAAGGGGGAAGAGACCCAGTACTTC. Its translation: CATKGEETQYF.

A single count supports this clone. The rearrangement joins TRBV9 to TRBJ2-5, with D perhaps TRBD2 (6 bases). The germline V gene has CDR1 SGDLS and CDR2 YYNGEE. The CDR3 has 14 amino acids. V shed 4 bases and J shed 2 bases, with 12 bases lying between them. Here the CDR3 reads CASSPRGGQETQYF. The CDR3 DNA sequence: TGTGCCAGCAGCCCCCGTGGGGGGCAAGAGACCCAGTACTTC.

The chain carries TRBV18 and TRBJ2-3; TRBD1 might be the D (6 bases). This CDR3 is built from 13 residues. In germline, CDR1 is KGHSH, CDR2 LQKENI. The V end was cut by 6 bases, the J end by 2 bases, with 9 bases between. CDR3 DNA: TGTGCCAGCTCCGGACAGACCACAGATACGCAGTATTTT. Protein: CASSGQTTDTQYF. The whole variable domain, remainder taken from reference TRBV18 and TRBJ2-3, is NAGVMQNPRHLVRRRGQEARLRCSPMKGHSHVYWYRQLPEEGLKFMVYLQKENIIDESGMPKERFSAEFPKEGPSILRIQQVVRGDSAAYFCASSGQTTDTQYFGPGTRLTVL.

The chain joins TRBV3-1 (or the pseudogene TRBV3-2) to TRBJ2-7; no clear D. The CDR3 sequence is 14 residues long. From germline, CDR1 is LGHDT and CDR2 YNNKEL (reference sequence). Trimming pared 1 base from V and 7 bases from J, leaving 14 bases between. This CDR3 reads CASSQGKFRREQYF. As DNA, the CDR3 is TGTGCCAGCAGCCAAGGAAAGTTTCGTCGGGAGCAGTACTTC.